This T cell receptor beta chain appears in the sequencing data of a study of T-cell reconstitution after alpha-beta-depleted transplantation in children. The V segment lost 4 bases and the J segment 3 bases; nucleotides outside the gene matches: 9. The CDR3 length is 16 residues. From germline, CDR1 is KGHSH and CDR2 LQKENI. TCRbeta library construction was performed incorporating unique molecular identifiers. TCRdb called the PCR reads again in MiXCR, with one record for every CDR3 protein. This sample has about 690,000 distinct CDR3 sequences, with 16% found just once. Ten or more counts support this clonotype.

The gene calls are TRBV18 and TRBJ1-5; 7 nucleotides line up with TRBD1. Specimen: PBMCs from the stem cell graft donor, collected from the stem cell graft. This receptor was obtained from a human donor who donated a stem cell graft to a child with acute myeloid leukemia. CDR3 sequence reads: CASSLGPGGDNQPQHF. The CDR3 region has the DNA TGTGCCAGCTCACTTGGTCCAGGGGGTGACAATCAGCCCCAGCATTTT.